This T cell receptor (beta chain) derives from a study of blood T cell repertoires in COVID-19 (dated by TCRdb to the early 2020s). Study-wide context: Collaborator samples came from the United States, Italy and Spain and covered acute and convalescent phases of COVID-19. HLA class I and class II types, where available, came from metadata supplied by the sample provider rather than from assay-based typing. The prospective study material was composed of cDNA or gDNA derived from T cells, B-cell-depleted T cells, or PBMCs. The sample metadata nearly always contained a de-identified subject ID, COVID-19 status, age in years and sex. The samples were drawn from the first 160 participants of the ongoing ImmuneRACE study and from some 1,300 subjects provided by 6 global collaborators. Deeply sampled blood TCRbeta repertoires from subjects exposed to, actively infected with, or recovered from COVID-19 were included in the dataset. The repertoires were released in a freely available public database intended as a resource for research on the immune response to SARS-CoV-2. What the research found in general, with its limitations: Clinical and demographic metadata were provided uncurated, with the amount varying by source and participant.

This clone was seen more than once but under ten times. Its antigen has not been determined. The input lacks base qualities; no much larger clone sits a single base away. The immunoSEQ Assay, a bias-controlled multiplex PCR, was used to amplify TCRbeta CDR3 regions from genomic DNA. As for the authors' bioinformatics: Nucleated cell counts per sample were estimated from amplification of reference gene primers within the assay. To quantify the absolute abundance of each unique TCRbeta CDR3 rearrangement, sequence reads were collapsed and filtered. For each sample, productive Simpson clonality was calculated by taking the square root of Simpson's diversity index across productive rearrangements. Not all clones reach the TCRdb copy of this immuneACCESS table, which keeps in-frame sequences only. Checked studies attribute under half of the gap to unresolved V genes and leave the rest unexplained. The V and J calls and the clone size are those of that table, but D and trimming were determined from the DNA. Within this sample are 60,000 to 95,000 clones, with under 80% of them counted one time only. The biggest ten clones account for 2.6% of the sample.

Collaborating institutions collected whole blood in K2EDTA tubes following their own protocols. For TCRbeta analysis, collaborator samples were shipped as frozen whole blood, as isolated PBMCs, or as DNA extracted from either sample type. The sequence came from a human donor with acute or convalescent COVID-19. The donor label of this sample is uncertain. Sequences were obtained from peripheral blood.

The CDR3 sequence is CASSHRQDRETEQYF. At the DNA level, the sequence is TGTGCCAGTAGTCACAGGCAGGACAGGGAAACCGAGCAGTACTTC. The V and J segments used are TRBV19 and TRBJ2-7, and TRBD1 matches 8 of the central bases. The cysteine opens and the phenylalanine closes a CDR3 of 15 amino acids. Just CDR3 DNA is preserved here, 45 bases in frame from base 1. V and J are trimmed by 5 bases and 6 bases, and the gene matches miss 12 bases of the junction. Taken from the germline V gene (reference sequence), the CDR1 and CDR2 loops are LNHDA and SQIVND.